This T cell receptor (beta chain) was retrieved from a study of T cell repertoires in cytomegalovirus infection. The ends lost 6 bases at V and 3 bases at J; junction bases unmatched: 6. Germline V gives CDR1 ENHRY, CDR2 SYGVKD. The CDR3 is 17 residues long. Remarks on this clonotype: Its antigen is unidentified.

TCRdb recomputed calls from the reads with MiXCR, one row per CDR3 protein. Of roughly 500,000 distinct CDR3 sequences in the sample, more than 30% are singletons; the top ten hold about a sixth. The rearrangement uses TRBV10-3 and TRBJ2-1; TRBD2 aligns across 15 bases. The material sequenced was cultured PBMCs, taken from culture after CMV antigen stimulation. The receptor comes from a human donor in good health (CMV status not recorded). Some clones in this sample may be carry-over from other donors' samples. This chain's CDR3 is CAIRPGTSGRIYNEQFF. CDR3 nucleotide sequence: TGTGCCATCAGGCCCGGGACTAGCGGGAGGATCTACAATGAGCAGTTCTTC.